These 21 T cell receptor beta chains came from one sample sequenced in a study of T cell responses to AZD1222 COVID-19 vaccine. Sequenced by immunoSEQ multiplex PCR; TCRdb stores in-frame clones only, minus some. The profile shows approximately 300,000 clones, about 94% of them singletons. Source: peripheral blood, taken 28 days after the second AZD1222 dose. All receptors come from an adult who received the AZD1222 COVID-19 vaccine.

This sequence joins TRBV19 and TRBJ1-5; maybe TRBD1 (6 bases). The germline gives CDR1 LNHDA, CDR2 SQIVND (reference sequence). The CDR3 is 15 residues long. The V end was cut by 4 bases, the J end by 0 bases, with 10 bases between. The chain's CDR3 is CASSTWTDSNQPQHF. The DNA of the CDR3 is TGTGCCAGTAGTACCTGGACAGATAGCAATCAGCCCCAGCATTTT.

This chain connects TRBV28 to TRBJ1-1, with D uncertain. Trimming left V 6 bases short and J 5 bases short, with 16 bases between. CDR1 is MDHEN, CDR2 SYDVKM, per germline. The CDR3 consists of 14 residues. The CDR3 reads CASSPIWSGTEAFF. The CDR3 DNA reads TGTGCCAGCAGCCCAATCTGGTCGGGGACTGAAGCTTTCTTT. Based on the CDR3 plus reference TRBV28 and TRBJ1-1, the full variable domain is DVKVTQSSRYLVKRTGEKVFLECVQDMDHENMFWYRQDPGLGLRLIYFSYDVKMKEKGDIPEGYSVSREKKERFSLILESASTNQTSMYLCASSPIWSGTEAFFGQGTRLTVV.

This chain uses TRBV6-5 with TRBJ2-2; 8 bases agree with TRBD2. The CDR3 loop spans 15 amino acids. Germline-derived CDR1 and CDR2 are MNHEY and SVGAGI. Trimming at V came to 0 bases and at J to 8 bases, leaving 5 bases not matched to a gene. The CDR3 spells CASSYSAGGPGELFF. In nucleotides, the CDR3 is TGTGCCAGCAGTTACTCCGCGGGAGGCCCGGGGGAGCTGTTTTTT.

The V gene is TRBV19, the J gene TRBJ1-3; D call uncertain. Per germline, CDR1 LNHDA and CDR2 SQIVND (reference sequence). The CDR3 has 14 residues. Trimming pared 5 bases from V and 0 bases from J, leaving 8 bases between. The CDR3 loop is CASSVQSSGNTIYF. In DNA, the CDR3 is TGTGCCAGTAGTGTCCAGAGCTCTGGAAACACCATATATTTT.

This chain joins TRBV3-1 (or the pseudogene TRBV3-2) and TRBJ2-1; TRBD2 matches 7 bases. The trim removed 4 bases at V and 3 bases at J, leaving 3 bases unmatched. Germline CDR1 reads LGHDT; CDR2 reads YNNKEL (reference sequence). This CDR3 comprises 14 residues. The CDR3 here is CASSPGTIYNEQFF. The CDR3 DNA reads TGTGCCAGCAGCCCCGGGACTATCTACAATGAGCAGTTCTTC.

The rearrangement joins TRBV5-1 to TRBJ2-3, with D possibly being TRBD1 or TRBD2 (6 bases each). The CDR3 spans 15 residues. V was clipped by 1 base and J by 1 base, with 10 bases between them. CDR1 and CDR2 (germline): SGHRS, YFSETQ. CDR3 residues: CASSLWGAGTDTQYF. The CDR3 DNA reads TGCGCCAGCAGCTTGTGGGGGGCCGGCACAGATACGCAGTATTTT. Combining the CDR3 with reference TRBV5-1 and TRBJ2-3 gives the whole variable domain KAGVTQTPRYLIKTRGQQVTLSCSPISGHRSVSWYQQTPGQGLQFLFEYFSETQRNKGNFPGRFSGRQFSNSRSEMNVSTLELGDSALYLCASSLWGAGTDTQYFGPGTRLTVL.

The chain links TRBV12-3 or TRBV12-4 to TRBJ2-3, with no clear D. There are 13 residues in the CDR3. Trimming took 8 bases from V and 8 from J, leaving 17 bases between them. CDR3 sequence: CASFKGSTFTQYF. CDR3 nucleotide sequence: TGTGCCAGCTTTAAGGGTTCGACGTTTACGCAGTATTTT.

The chain employs TRBV19 and TRBJ2-2; tentative D call: TRBD1 (6 bases). Germline loops: CDR1 LNHDA, CDR2 SQIVND (reference sequence). The CDR3 runs 15 residues. V shed 5 bases and J shed 7 bases, with 17 bases lying between them. In DNA, the CDR3 is TGTGCCAGTAGTCGCTGGGGGCTAGACAGCGGGGAGCTGTTTTTT. Translated: CASSRWGLDSGELFF.

V is TRBV4-3 and J is TRBJ1-5; tentatively, D is TRBD1 (5 bases). CDR1 is LGHNA and CDR2 is YSLEER in the germline V gene. The CDR3 runs 15 residues. Deletions cut 0 bases from V and 5 bases from J, with 11 bases between. This chain's CDR3 is CASSQDGQRDQPQHF. The CDR3 bases are TGCGCCAGCAGCCAAGATGGACAAAGGGATCAGCCCCAGCATTTT.

CDR3 region: CASSLTQMGRTEAFF. The CDR3 DNA reads as TGTGCCAGCAGTTTAACCCAGATGGGACGAACTGAAGCTTTCTTT. The chain uses TRBV28 and TRBJ1-1; D is perhaps TRBD1 (5 bases). Per the germline V gene, CDR1 is MDHEN and CDR2 is SYDVKM. There are 15 residues in the CDR3. Between the trimmed V and J ends, which lost 2 bases and 5 bases, there was a span of 15 bases. Complete variable domain (other parts from reference TRBV28 and TRBJ1-1): DVKVTQSSRYLVKRTGEKVFLECVQDMDHENMFWYRQDPGLGLRLIYFSYDVKMKEKGDIPEGYSVSREKKERFSLILESASTNQTSMYLCASSLTQMGRTEAFFGQGTRLTVV.

This chain connects TRBV29-1 to TRBJ2-5; D not certain. V lost 4 bases and J lost 7, with 16 bases in between. This CDR3 contains 13 residues. Germline V gene sequence: CDR1 SQVTM, CDR2 ANQGSEA. This CDR3 reads CSVAQPLPGTQYF. In nucleotides, the CDR3 is TGCAGCGTTGCCCAGCCCCTACCAGGGACCCAGTACTTC.

This chain connects TRBV7-2 to TRBJ2-7; 8 bases match TRBD1. The CDR3 has 14 amino acids. The germline V gene has CDR1 SGHTA and CDR2 FQGNSA. The V segment lost 0 bases and the J segment 6 bases; nucleotides outside the gene matches: 4. The CDR3 loop is CASSLALTGVEQYF. The CDR3 nucleotides read TGTGCCAGCAGCTTAGCCCTGACAGGGGTCGAGCAGTACTTC.

The V and J genes are TRBV19 and TRBJ1-1; TRBD1 is a possible D gene (5 bases). The germline gives CDR1 LNHDA, CDR2 SQIVND (reference sequence). The CDR3 is 16 residues long. With 5 bases removed from V and 2 bases from J, the gap between germline ends came to 18 bases. The CDR3 here is CASSPLTNWGNTEAFF. The CDR3 DNA follows: TGTGCCAGTAGTCCCCTAACAAACTGGGGCAACACTGAAGCTTTCTTT.

The chain joins TRBV7-2 to TRBJ1-1; D call uncertain. V was pared by 0 bases and J by 0 bases, with 8 bases between. The CDR3 runs 15 residues. The V gene's germline CDR1 is SGHTA and CDR2 FQGNSA. CDR3 sequence reads: CASSLAPGLNTEAFF. Here the CDR3 DNA reads TGTGCCAGCAGCTTAGCCCCAGGCTTGAACACTGAAGCTTTCTTT.

V and J are TRBV5-1 and TRBJ2-3, with D possibly being TRBD1 or TRBD2 (5 bases each). Trimming cost V 0 bases and J 4 bases, with 18 bases left between them. CDR3 length: 17 amino acids. Germline assignment: CDR1 SGHRS and CDR2 YFSETQ. CDR3 loop: CASSLVPIWGNADTQYF. In nucleotides, the CDR3 is TGCGCCAGCAGCTTGGTACCTATTTGGGGGAATGCAGATACGCAGTATTTT.

The V gene is TRBV7-3, the J gene TRBJ2-6; possible D gene TRBD2, 6 bases. The germline gives CDR1 SGHTA, CDR2 FQGTGA. The V gene lost 7 bases and the J gene lost 7 bases, with 11 bases spanning the gap. The CDR3 consists of 13 residues. The CDR3 region is CASTIGGANVLTF. The CDR3 nucleotides read TGTGCCAGCACGATCGGGGGTGCCAACGTCCTGACTTTC.

The CDR3 sequence is CASRQDRGNTEAFF. CDR3 coding DNA: TGTGCCAGCAGACAAGACAGGGGCAATACTGAAGCTTTCTTT. The chain joins TRBV6-6 to TRBJ1-1, with 8 nucleotides matching TRBD1. The CDR3 runs 14 residues. The V gene's germline CDR1 is MNHNY and CDR2 SVGAGI (reference sequence). The J segment lost 5 bases and the V segment lost 6 bases, leaving 8 bases of the junction unmatched.

The J gene is TRBJ1-6, the V gene TRBV13; TRBD1 is a possible D gene (5 bases). V was cut by 5 bases and J by 5 bases, with 16 bases left in between. The CDR3 runs 16 residues. Germline V gene data show CDR1 as PRHDT and CDR2 as FYEKMQ (reference sequence). The CDR3 nucleotides read TGTGCCAGCAGCCTCGGGCCAGGGCTTGATAATTCACCCCTCCACTTT. Translation: CASSLGPGLDNSPLHF.

The chain recombines TRBV2 with TRBJ1-1; TRBD1 is a possible D gene (5 bases). V lost 3 bases, J lost 7 bases, and 15 bases lay in between. The CDR3 has 14 amino acids. Germline V CDR1 and CDR2: SNHLY, FYNNEI. The CDR3 sequence is CASSDPRDGFEAFF. CDR3 nucleotides: TGTGCCAGCAGTGACCCCCGGGACGGATTTGAAGCTTTCTTT.

The V call is TRBV5-4, the J call TRBJ2-7, with D possibly matching TRBD2 (6 bases). The CDR3 length is 13 residues. The germline V gene has CDR1 SGHNT and CDR2 YYREEE (reference sequence). V was cut by 0 bases and J by 3 bases, with 7 bases left in between. The CDR3 reads CASSLDSGYEQYF. Here the CDR3 DNA reads TGTGCCAGCAGCTTGGATAGCGGCTACGAGCAGTACTTC.

This clone came up a few times. V usage is TRBV29-1 and J usage is TRBJ2-2; no reliable D call. The CDR3 consists of 13 residues. Trimming pared 7 bases from V and 7 bases from J, leaving 16 bases between. In germline, CDR1 is SQVTM, CDR2 ANQGSEA. The CDR3 DNA is TGCAGCGCCCGCCCCTCGGGTAACGGGGAGCTGTTTTTT. Protein: CSARPSGNGELFF.